In its sample, the clone carrying this T cell receptor (beta chain) was seen a few times. What it binds is unknown. This CDR3 spans 15 amino acids. Unmatched junction bases numbered 4, after V lost 1 base and J lost 6 bases. Germline V CDR1 and CDR2: MNHNS, SASEGT. Study processing details: Differences in CDR3 between clinicopathological groups were drawn on to build a classifier intended to discriminate distant-metastatic papillary thyroid cancer patients. TCRdb recomputed clones from the PCR reads via MiXCR. The authors' filters were not applied to this entry. Among approximately 28,000 clones, approximately 19% were seen once, and the ten largest hold about 22%. This sample was included in a study of metastatic and nonmetastatic thyroid tumors. As for the study in general: Repertoires of blood and of tissue (tumor or nodule) from malignant and benign thyroid patients were compared.

No treatment had been given to any patient before thyroid surgery. The study, taken as a whole, reports: The study reportedly found significantly higher TCR beta diversity in malignant thyroid tumors than benign nodules, in blood and tumor.

V usage is TRBV6-1 and J usage is TRBJ2-3, with 10 bases lining up with TRBD1. Source material: blood. The origin of this receptor is a female donor with papillary thyroid cancer or a benign thyroid nodule (not recorded which). Some clones in this sample may be carry-over from other donors' samples. CDR3 DNA: TGTGCCAGCAGTGAAGGAGGGGACAGGGGTGATACGCAGTATTTT. It is translated as CASSEGGDRGDTQYF.